These 17 T cell receptor beta chains originate from one sample sequenced in a study of cytomegalovirus exposure and HLA in healthy donors. Amplification used 60 Vbeta primers and 13 Jbeta primers. Clones were sequenced by immunoSEQ multiplex PCR, and TCRdb holds only the in-frame ones, with some missing. The data hold 85,000 to 120,000 clones, with approximately 82% observed a single time. What was sequenced was PBMCs. Receptors originate from a man aged 40-50 years in good health and CMV-seronegative.

V is TRBV6-1 and J is TRBJ1-4, with 9 nucleotides matching TRBD1. Germline V gene data show CDR1 as MNHNS and CDR2 as SASEGT. V lost 3 bases to trimming and J lost 3 bases; unmatched junction nucleotides: 8. The CDR3 is 17 amino acids. This CDR3 is CASSDVGQGRANEKLFF. The CDR3 bases are TGTGCCAGCAGTGACGTGGGACAGGGACGAGCTAATGAAAAACTGTTTTTT.

The count of this clone is one. The rearrangement joins TRBV2 to TRBJ2-2, with TRBD2 matching over 7 bases. CDR3 length: 18 amino acids. V shed 6 bases, J shed 1 base, and the junction held 14 bases outside the gene matches. CDR1 SNHLY and CDR2 FYNNEI come from the germline V gene. CDR3 region: CASRGLLTGGVNTGELFF. DNA for the CDR3: TGTGCCAGCAGGGGGTTATTAACTGGGGGGGTGAACACCGGGGAGCTGTTTTTT.

V and J are TRBV11-2 and TRBJ1-3, with 7 bases that match TRBD1. The germline gives CDR1 SGHAT, CDR2 FQNNGV. The CDR3 covers 15 residues. After removal of 5 bases from V and 8 bases from J, the junction contained 12 bases not matched to a gene. DNA of the CDR3: TGTGCCAGCAGCGGAGACGGGGGCAGGGGGTACACCATATATTTT. It is translated as CASSGDGGRGYTIYF.

The chain joins TRBV6-1 to TRBJ1-6; 11 nucleotides line up with TRBD1. The ends lost 4 bases at V and 7 bases at J; junction bases unmatched: 3. The germline gives CDR1 MNHNS, CDR2 SASEGT. This CDR3 region has 15 residues. In DNA, the CDR3 is TGTGCCAGCAGTGCAGGGGACAGGGGGAATTCACCCCTCCACTTT. Its translation: CASSAGDRGNSPLHF.

J is TRBJ2-1 and V is TRBV9; D unresolved. The CDR3 is 14 residues long. The germline CDR1 and CDR2 sequences are SGDLS and YYNGEE. Trimming removed 6 bases from V and 5 bases from J, with 15 bases in between. CDR3 DNA sequence: TGTGCCAGCACCCCAGCCCCCAGGAACAATGAGCAGTTCTTC. Protein product: CASTPAPRNNEQFF.

The chain combines TRBV11-3 with TRBJ2-2, with D possibly matching TRBD1 (5 bases). The CDR3 totals 14 residues. Germline V gene lookup returns CDR1 SGHNT and CDR2 YENEEA. Trimming stripped 5 bases from V and 3 bases from J, with 10 bases between. CDR3 DNA: TGTGCCAGCAGCCCCCAGGGTTACACCGGGGAGCTGTTTTTT. It specifies CASSPQGYTGELFF.

This chain uses TRBV28 with TRBJ2-1; possibly TRBD1 for D (6 bases). There are 14 residues in the CDR3. Germline V gene data show CDR1 as MDHEN and CDR2 as SYDVKM. The V and J ends lost 5 bases and 11 bases respectively, with 19 bases between them. DNA for the CDR3: TGTGCCAGCAGTCTCAGGGGCCAAGGAAGACAGCAGTTCTTC. It codes for CASSLRGQGRQQFF.

The V call is TRBV7-7, the J call TRBJ2-3; 10 bases fit TRBD2. From germline, CDR1 is SSHAT and CDR2 FNYEAQ (reference sequence). Trimming cost V 1 base and J 1 base; bases outside gene matches: 2. The CDR3 length is 16 residues. CDR3 DNA sequence: TGTGCCAGCAGCTTAGATCTAGCGGGGGGCACAGATACGCAGTATTTT. Its translation is CASSLDLAGGTDTQYF.

The J gene is TRBJ2-7, the V gene TRBV11-2, with D perhaps TRBD2 (7 bases). Between the trimmed V and J ends, which lost 3 bases and 4 bases, there was a span of 19 bases. The CDR3 has 16 residues. Germline loops: CDR1 SGHAT, CDR2 FQNNGV. CDR3 sequence (DNA): TGTGCCAGCAGCTTGGCCACTGGGGGGGCATCGTACGAGCAGTACTTC. Its translation is CASSLATGGASYEQYF.

This clone was counted a single time. This chain connects TRBV29-1 to TRBJ2-1, with no clear D. The CDR3 is made up of 13 amino acids. V lost 7 bases and J 0 bases, leaving 10 bases between the germline ends. CDR1 SQVTM and CDR2 ANQGSEA come from the germline V gene. In DNA form, the CDR3 reads TGCAGCGGAGGCTATAACTCCTACAATGAGCAGTTCTTC. This sequence encodes CSGGYNSYNEQFF.

The chain couples TRBV5-6 to TRBJ2-3, with 8 bases aligning to TRBD2. With V trimmed by 2 bases and J by 3 bases, 5 bases remained unmatched. The V gene's germline CDR1 is SGHDT and CDR2 YYEEEE. The CDR3 is 15 amino acids. The CDR3 bases are TGTGCCAGCAGCTTTGATCGCGGGGGGACAGATACGCAGTATTTT. Its translation: CASSFDRGGTDTQYF.

The rearrangement links TRBV20-1 to TRBJ2-3; D not certain. Germline assignment: CDR1 DFQATT and CDR2 SNEGSKA (reference sequence). CDR3 size: 11 residues. Trimming cost V 6 bases and J 4 bases, with 8 bases left between them. DNA for the CDR3: TGCAGTGCCTTCGAGCCAGATACGCAGTATTTT. As protein: CSAFEPDTQYF.

The chain carries TRBV7-9 and TRBJ2-3; D gene uncertain. Trimming stripped 2 bases from V and 6 bases from J, with 3 bases between. This CDR3 comprises 11 residues. Germline-derived CDR1 and CDR2 are SEHNR and FQNEAQ (reference sequence). The CDR3 reads CASSLPDTQYF. The CDR3 coding sequence is TGTGCCAGCAGCTTACCTGATACGCAGTATTTT.

The chain links TRBV28 to TRBJ1-4; D uncertain. This CDR3 contains 14 residues. CDR1 MDHEN and CDR2 SYDVKM come from the germline V gene. Trimming took off 5 bases at V and 3 bases at J, with 10 bases between the two ends. CDR3 loop: CASSIPRPNEKLFF. The CDR3 DNA is TGTGCCAGCAGTATCCCCCGTCCTAATGAAAAACTGTTTTTT.

The rearrangement links TRBV29-1 to TRBJ2-3, with TRBD2 matching 15 bases. After removal of 7 bases from V and 0 bases from J, the junction contained 8 bases not matched to a gene. This CDR3 is 17 amino acids long. Germline loops: CDR1 SQVTM, CDR2 ANQGSEA. For the CDR3, the DNA is TGCAGCGCAAGCCCGGGACTAGCGGGGGGAAGCACAGATACGCAGTATTTT. This codes for CSASPGLAGGSTDTQYF.

The chain joins TRBV19 to TRBJ1-1; possible D gene TRBD1, 6 bases. The CDR3 consists of 13 residues. The germline CDR1 and CDR2 sequences are LNHDA and SQIVND (reference sequence). V dropped 5 bases and J dropped 5 bases, with 12 bases sitting between them. In DNA form, the CDR3 reads TGTGCCAGTAGTGGAAGGGGGTGGACTGAAGCTTTCTTT. Its translation: CASSGRGWTEAFF.

This rearrangement joins TRBV6-1 to TRBJ2-7, with D uncertain. This CDR3 is built from 11 residues. The V gene lost 10 bases and the J gene lost 0 bases, with 7 bases spanning the gap. The V gene's germline CDR1 is MNHNS and CDR2 SASEGT. The CDR3 sequence: CATSSSYEQYF. CDR3 DNA sequence: TGTGCCACCTCGAGCTCCTACGAGCAGTACTTC.